These 21 T cell receptor beta chains came from one sample sequenced in a study of blood T cells in healthy people across ages. A second roughly 7 to 11 cycle PCR used barcoded and J-beta primers. TCRdb reprocessed the 5' RACE reads via MiXCR and lists one record per CDR3 protein. The data hold around 870,000 distinct CDR3 sequences, with under 30% observed a single time. The sample was blood. Every receptor here comes from a woman aged 80 or over in good health.

In this sample, this clonotype turned up many times. The chain employs TRBV18 and TRBJ2-1; D may be TRBD2 (5 bases). Germline V gene data show CDR1 as KGHSH and CDR2 as LQKENI. V lost 2 bases to trimming and J lost 5 bases, with 10 bases between them. The CDR3 extends over 14 amino acids. CDR3 nucleotides: TGTGCCAGCTCACCAGAGGGCCTCAACAATGAGCAGTTCTTC. Translating gives CASSPEGLNNEQFF.

This rearrangement joins TRBV29-1 to TRBJ2-3; TRBD2 agrees at 9 bases. The V gene's germline CDR1 is SQVTM and CDR2 ANQGSEA. The CDR3 consists of 12 residues. The J segment lost 7 bases and the V segment lost 6 bases, leaving 5 bases of the junction unmatched. CDR3 sequence (DNA): TGCAGCGTCCTTAGCGGGAGACATACGCAGTATTTT. Protein: CSVLSGRHTQYF.

This clonotype was seen just once. The CDR3 ends on some other residue instead of the conserved phenylalanine or tryptophan, so this is likely a read error. The chain has TRBV29-1 and TRBJ2-3; no clear D. The CDR3 runs 12 residues. Germline CDR1 SQVTM, CDR2 ANQGSEA. The CDR3 DNA is TGCAGCGTTGACTCCAACACAGACACGCAGTATTGT. It yields the protein CSVDSNTDTQYC.

This clonotype turned up a few times. This chain uses TRBV6-2 or TRBV6-3 with TRBJ2-4; 7 nucleotides agree with TRBD1. Unmatched junction bases numbered 7, after V lost 2 bases and J lost 0 bases. The CDR3 runs to 17 residues. Germline V gene lookup returns CDR1 MNHEY and CDR2 SVGEGT. The CDR3 spells CASSYRDRSVAKNIQYF. Written as DNA, the CDR3 is TGTGCCAGCAGTTACAGGGACAGATCGGTAGCCAAAAACATTCAGTACTTC.

In nucleotides, the CDR3 is TGTGCCAGCAGTGAACAGGGTAAAAATTCACCCCTCCACTTT. Protein: CASSEQGKNSPLHF. V gene TRBV25-1 combines with J gene TRBJ1-6; TRBD1 might be the D (5 bases). The length of the CDR3 is 14 residues. Germline CDR1 is MGHDK and CDR2 is SYGVNS. The ends were cut back, 2 bases at V and 7 bases at J, with 9 bases in the middle.

Comments on this clonotype: A much larger clonotype is one base distant, so this may be a read error. This sequence joins TRBV18 and TRBJ1-2, with a weak D call TRBD1 (5 bases). V dropped 0 bases and J dropped 5 bases, with 16 bases sitting between them. The CDR3 is made up of 16 amino acids. Germline assignment: CDR1 KGHSH and CDR2 LQKENI. In DNA form, the CDR3 reads TGTGCCAGCTCACCACCGGCGTCAGGGACTCGTTATGGCTACACCTTC. This encodes CASSPPASGTRYGYTF.

This clonotype occurred many times. V gene TRBV12-3 or TRBV12-4 combines with J gene TRBJ2-5; TRBD2 is a possible D gene (6 bases). V was clipped by 7 bases and J by 3 bases, with 12 bases between them. CDR3 length: 13 amino acids. This chain's CDR3 is CASTGTAKETQYF. DNA of the CDR3: TGTGCCAGCACCGGGACTGCCAAAGAGACCCAGTACTTC.

This clonotype was counted many times. This could be a read error, since a much larger clone is one nucleotide away. J is TRBJ2-7 and V is TRBV29-1; 8 bases fit TRBD1. CDR3 length: 14 amino acids. Germline V gene lookup returns CDR1 SQVTM and CDR2 ANQGSEA. V lost 7 bases, J lost 5 bases, and 13 bases stayed unmatched. The CDR3 region is CSAEEPGGCHEQYF. In nucleotides, the CDR3 is TGCAGCGCCGAAGAGCCAGGGGGCTGCCACGAGCAGTACTTC.

This clonotype was seen a few times. The gene calls are TRBV6-6 and TRBJ2-5; weak D call: TRBD1 (8 bases). V lost 6 bases to trimming and J lost 2 bases, with 16 bases between them. Germline V lookup: CDR1 MNHNY, CDR2 SVGAGI (reference sequence). This CDR3 is built from 15 residues. Written as DNA, the CDR3 is TGTGCCAGCAGAAACAGGGGGGGAGGGCAAGAGACCCAGTACTTC. It yields the protein CASRNRGGGQETQYF.

The CDR3 DNA reads as TGTGCCAGCAGCTTAGGTACAGGGCGTCGTGGCTACACCTTC. Protein sequence: CASSLGTGRRGYTF. V gene TRBV7-2 combines with J gene TRBJ1-2, with D possibly TRBD1 on 6 matching bases. Germline-derived CDR1 and CDR2 are SGHTA and FQGNSA. This CDR3 region has 14 residues. V dropped 1 base and J dropped 7 bases, with 13 bases sitting between them.

This clonotype was observed at least ten times. The rearrangement links TRBV6-2 or TRBV6-3 to TRBJ2-3; D uncertain. The CDR3 runs 11 residues. V was pared by 8 bases and J by 6 bases, with 9 bases between. Germline V gene sequence: CDR1 MNHEY, CDR2 SVGEGT. The CDR3 here is CASCIGDTQYF. As DNA, the CDR3 is TGTGCCAGCTGTATAGGGGATACGCAGTATTTT.

This sequence joins TRBV29-1 and TRBJ2-2, with unresolved D. Trimming removed 5 bases at V and 0 bases at J, with 7 bases between. The CDR3 is 13 residues long. Germline V lookup: CDR1 SQVTM, CDR2 ANQGSEA. The DNA for the CDR3 is TGCAGCGTTCGTCAGTCGAACACCGGGGAGCTGTTTTTT. This translates into CSVRQSNTGELFF.

This clonotype was seen a few times. This sequence joins TRBV2 and TRBJ1-5; tentative D call: TRBD1 (5 bases). The germline CDR1 and CDR2 sequences are SNHLY and FYNNEI. The ends were cut back, 4 bases at V and 2 bases at J, with 9 bases in the middle. The CDR3 spans 14 residues. The CDR3 reads CASSVWGGNQPQHF. In DNA form, the CDR3 reads TGTGCCAGCAGTGTCTGGGGCGGCAATCAGCCCCAGCATTTT.

This clonotype occurred many times. The V call is TRBV20-1, the J call TRBJ2-7; TRBD1 might be the D (6 bases). Deletions cut 0 bases from V and 4 bases from J, with 16 bases between. The germline CDR1 and CDR2 sequences are DFQATT and SNEGSKA (reference sequence). This CDR3 region has 15 residues. The CDR3: CSARDATTDRYEQYF. The CDR3 bases are TGCAGTGCTAGAGACGCTACTACCGACAGGTACGAGCAGTACTTC.

This clonotype was counted many times. One junction end does not reproduce the germline sequence, and a read error may be involved. The chain carries TRBV5-1 and TRBJ1-1; the D gene is possibly TRBD1 (5 bases). The CDR3 has 13 amino acids. In germline, CDR1 is SGHRS, CDR2 YFSETQ. The CDR3 nucleotides are TGTGCCAGCAGCCTTGAGGGGCGCACTGAAGCTTTCTTT. Translating gives CASSLEGRTEAFF. Combining the CDR3 with reference TRBV5-1 and TRBJ1-1 gives the whole variable domain KAGVTQTPRYLIKTRGQQVTLSCSPISGHRSVSWYQQTPGQGLQFLFEYFSETQRNKGNFPGRFSGRQFSNSRSEMNVSTLELGDSALYLCASSLEGRTEAFFGQGTRLTVV.

This clonotype has just a few counts. This may come from a read error, since a much larger clone is one base off. The V and J genes are TRBV12-3 or TRBV12-4 and TRBJ1-1, with 10 nucleotides matching TRBD1. The CDR3 has 14 residues. Trimming at V came to 6 bases and at J to 4 bases, leaving 5 bases not matched to a gene. The CDR3 bases are TGTGCCAGCAGGCAGACAGGGGGCGGCACTGAAGCTTTCTTT. Translation gives CASRQTGGGTEAFF.

This clonotype was detected only a few times. The chain combines TRBV6-5 with TRBJ2-1; possibly TRBD1 for D (5 bases). Trimming pared 2 bases from V and 2 bases from J, leaving 16 bases between. The CDR3 consists of 17 residues. Germline CDR1 reads MNHEY; CDR2 reads SVGAGI. The CDR3, as DNA: TGTGCCAGCAGTTACAATAAGGCGACAGCGACCTACAATGAGCAGTTCTTC. Its protein is CASSYNKATATYNEQFF.

This clonotype was picked up a small number of times. This could be a read error, since a much larger clone is one nucleotide away. V and J are TRBV6-1 and TRBJ2-1; D is ambiguous. Germline V lookup: CDR1 MNHNS, CDR2 SASEGT. Trimming cost V 1 base and J 10 bases, with 23 bases left between them. The CDR3 has 17 amino acids. The CDR3 DNA is TGTGCCAGCAGTGAAGGCATCGCGTCCATAATAGCCTACGAGCAGTTCTTC. It is translated as CASSEGIASIIAYEQFF.

This rearrangement joins TRBV7-2 to TRBJ2-1; TRBD2 matches 12 bases. The V and J ends lost 3 bases and 14 bases, in that order; junction bases with no gene match: 8. The CDR3 extends over 14 amino acids. Germline assignment: CDR1 SGHTA and CDR2 FQGNSA. The CDR3 nucleotides read TGTGCCAGCAGCTTGGGGACTAGCGGGTCTGTTAAGTTCTTC. Protein: CASSLGTSGSVKFF.

A note on this clonotype: The junction departs from germline at one end; a sequencing error may be responsible. The rearrangement links TRBV7-2 to TRBJ2-1; the D is unclear. Judging by the DNA end, TRBJ2-7 fits better; the J call may be wrong. This CDR3 region has 15 residues. Germline V gives CDR1 SGHTA, CDR2 FQGNSA. The CDR3 reads CAGSLAVGSYNEQYF. As DNA, the CDR3 is TGTGCCGGCAGCTTAGCTGTCGGGTCCTACAATGAGCAGTACTTC.

The V gene is TRBV15, the J gene TRBJ2-1; D is ambiguous. The CDR3 loop spans 13 amino acids. Germline assignment: CDR1 LNHNV and CDR2 YYDKDF (reference sequence). V was pared by 5 bases and J by 5 bases, with 10 bases between. The CDR3 nucleotides are TGTGCCACCAGCCTTAACGGTAACAATGAGCAGTTCTTC. Protein product: CATSLNGNNEQFF.